The 15 T cell receptor beta chains below come from one sample, sequenced in a study of cytomegalovirus exposure and HLA in healthy donors. The PCR used 60 Vbeta and 13 Jbeta primers. The table came from immunoSEQ multiplex PCR; TCRdb's copy has only in-frame clones and leaves some out. The sample data list 25,000 to 40,000 clones. Sequencing used PBMCs. The receptors come from a man aged 35 to 55 in good health and CMV-seronegative.

The CDR3 loop is CASSQVLAGVPPGEQYF. DNA of the CDR3: TGCGCCAGCAGCCAGGTGCTAGCGGGAGTCCCTCCGGGGGAGCAGTACTTC. The chain is built from TRBV4-3 and TRBJ2-7; 10 bases line up with TRBD2. There are 17 residues in the CDR3. The V gene end was trimmed by 3 bases and the J gene end by 7 bases; junction bases not matched to a gene: 15. The germline V gene encodes CDR1 LGHNA and CDR2 YSLEER.

The chain has TRBV4-1 and TRBJ2-5; weak D call: TRBD2 (5 bases). Germline CDR1 and CDR2: MGHRA and YSYEKL. CDR3 length: 15 amino acids. Deletions cut 1 base from V and 5 bases from J, with 14 bases between. CDR3 bases: TGCGCCAGCAGCCAAGGGGGTACTAGAGGGGAGACCCAGTACTTC. Protein: CASSQGGTRGETQYF.

This chain joins TRBV4-3 and TRBJ2-6; 7 bases map to TRBD1. This CDR3 has 15 residues. The V and J ends lost 4 bases and 2 bases, in that order; junction bases with no gene match: 2. Per germline, CDR1 LGHNA and CDR2 YSLEER. The DNA for the CDR3 is TGCGCCAGCAGCCCCGGGACAGCTGGGGCCAACGTCCTGACTTTC. Protein product: CASSPGTAGANVLTF.

Worth noting for this clone: Other DNA sequences in the same sample also yield this CDR3. V and J are TRBV5-6 and TRBJ1-2; 10 bases align to TRBD1. The germline CDR1 and CDR2 sequences are SGHDT and YYEEEE. This CDR3 is 16 amino acids long. V shed 2 bases and J 6 bases; nucleotides not matched to a gene: 10. The DNA of the CDR3 is TGTGCCAGCAGCTTAAGGGGTCGACAGGGGGCGGATGGCTACACCTTC. It is translated as CASSLRGRQGADGYTF.

V gene TRBV5-6 combines with J gene TRBJ2-3; 9 nucleotides agree with TRBD2. V shed 0 bases, J shed 0 bases, and the junction held 5 bases outside the gene matches. Germline CDR1 and CDR2: SGHDT and YYEEEE. This CDR3 has 17 residues. The CDR3 DNA is TGTGCCAGCAGCTTGGCCACTAGCGGGTCTAGCACAGATACGCAGTATTTT. As protein: CASSLATSGSSTDTQYF. Supplemented by reference TRBV5-6 and TRBJ2-3, the full variable domain reads DAGVTQSPTHLIKTRGQQVTLRCSPKSGHDTVSWYQQALGQGPQFIFQYYEEEERQRGNFPDRFSGHQFPNYSSELNVNALLLGDSALYLCASSLATSGSSTDTQYFGPGTRLTVL.

The chain links TRBV29-1 to TRBJ2-5; unclear D gene. CDR1 and CDR2 from the germline V gene are SQVTM and ANQGSEA. The CDR3 consists of 10 residues. The CDR3 region has the DNA TGCAGAGCCTTGGAAGAGACCCAGTACTTC. It yields the protein CRALEETQYF.

This chain links TRBV7-6 with TRBJ2-1; tentatively, D is TRBD2 (6 bases). This CDR3 is 14 amino acids long. Germline V lookup: CDR1 SGHVS, CDR2 FNYEAQ. The V and J ends lost 5 bases and 6 bases respectively, with 14 bases between them. The CDR3 protein is CASSPGGAVNEQFF. The CDR3 region has the DNA TGTGCCAGCAGCCCCGGAGGGGCCGTCAATGAGCAGTTCTTC.

The CDR3 coding sequence is TGTGCCAGCAGTGAGGTACAGGGGGGCATGAACACTGAAGCTTTCTTT. Residues: CASSEVQGGMNTEAFF. The rearrangement joins TRBV6-1 to TRBJ1-1; 8 bases are shared with TRBD1. The germline gives CDR1 MNHNS, CDR2 SASEGT. The CDR3 sequence is 16 residues long. The V segment lost 3 bases and the J segment 0 bases; nucleotides outside the gene matches: 6.

The chain joins TRBV5-4 to TRBJ1-1; TRBD1 matches at 7 bases. Germline CDR1 is SGHNT and CDR2 is YYREEE (reference sequence). Trimming cost V 1 base and J 7 bases; bases outside gene matches: 10. The CDR3 loop spans 15 amino acids. The CDR3 DNA follows: TGTGCCAGCAGCTTGCATCTGCAGGGGGGCGGTGAAGCTTTCTTT. This codes for CASSLHLQGGGEAFF.

V and J are TRBV7-8 and TRBJ2-1; 10 bases are shared with TRBD2. After removal of 5 bases from V and 3 bases from J, the junction contained 7 bases not matched to a gene. CDR1 SGHVS and CDR2 FQNEAQ come from the germline V gene. The CDR3 contains 16 residues. Written as DNA, the CDR3 is TGTGCCAGCAGCCCGGCCGGGACTAGCGTCTACAATGAGCAGTTCTTC. Its translation: CASSPAGTSVYNEQFF.

Written as DNA, the CDR3 is TGCGCCAGCAGCCAAGATGGGGGCAGAAATCAGCCCCAGCATTTT. This sequence encodes CASSQDGGRNQPQHF. The chain combines TRBV4-3 with TRBJ1-5; D possibly corresponds to TRBD1 (6 bases). Germline CDR1 reads LGHNA; CDR2 reads YSLEER. V was trimmed by 0 bases and J by 4 bases, leaving 10 bases between them. The CDR3 is made up of 15 amino acids.

As to this clone: The identical CDR3 is also encoded by other nucleotide sequences in the sample. CDR3 in DNA: TGCGCCAGCAGCTTAGGGGTTAGCTCCTACGAGCAGTACTTC. Its protein is CASSLGVSSYEQYF. This sequence joins TRBV5-1 and TRBJ2-7, with a possible D match to TRBD1 (5 bases). The germline gives CDR1 SGHRS, CDR2 YFSETQ. V was clipped by 2 bases and J by 0 bases, with 9 bases between them. CDR3 size: 14 residues.

The rearrangement joins TRBV29-1 to TRBJ1-1, with D perhaps matching TRBD1 (6 bases). V was shortened by 7 bases and J by 1 base, with 16 bases between the two germline ends. Germline V gene lookup returns CDR1 SQVTM and CDR2 ANQGSEA. This CDR3 spans 14 amino acids. The CDR3 is CSARGVRGNTEAFF. The DNA of the CDR3 is TGCAGCGCCAGAGGGGTCAGGGGGAACACTGAAGCTTTCTTT.

J is TRBJ2-3 and V is TRBV7-3, with 9 bases lining up with TRBD2. The CDR3 consists of 17 residues. Germline V gives CDR1 SGHTA, CDR2 FQGTGA. J gave up 1 base and V 5 bases, and 10 bases lay outside the gene matches. This chain's CDR3 is CASSRRVAGDRTDTQYF. CDR3 coding DNA: TGTGCCAGCAGCCGGAGGGTAGCGGGAGACCGCACAGATACGCAGTATTTT.

J is TRBJ2-7 and V is TRBV30; TRBD1 matches at 7 bases. The CDR3 runs to 13 residues. Germline V CDR1 and CDR2: GTSNPN, SVGIG (reference sequence). Trimming at V came to 0 bases and at J to 9 bases, leaving 8 bases not matched to a gene. Here the CDR3 reads CAWSVQGPQVQYF. The CDR3 DNA is TGTGCCTGGAGTGTACAGGGGCCGCAGGTGCAGTACTTC.